This T cell receptor beta chain stems from a study of monozygotic twins with inflammatory bowel disease. Blood, more than 2 ml, was drawn per donor. About this clonotype itself: The antigen remains undetermined.

This CDR3 is built from 14 residues. Germline assignment: CDR1 SGHNT and CDR2 YENEEA. During cDNA synthesis, UMIs that each contained a 6-nucleotide sample barcode were added by means of template switching. One entry per CDR3 protein, without DNA, is what TCRdb gives after re-calling the 5' RACE reads. The sample totals more than 85,000 distinct CDR3 sequences. Whole-study results and caveats: Healthy co-twins had higher TCRbeta inverse Simpson diversity than their IBD twins. Support was lacking for any single strong IBD-associated signal or clonotype.

This TCR came from a human donor with ulcerative colitis or Crohn's disease, or a healthy co-twin of an affected twin (not recorded which). The V gene is TRBV11-3, the J gene TRBJ2-3. Sequenced material: blood. The CDR3 sequence is CASSLDPSTDTQYF. Full variable domain (missing parts from reference TRBV11-3 and TRBJ2-3): EAGVVQSPRYKIIEKKQPVAFWCNPISGHNTLYWYLQNLGQGPELLIRYENEEAVDDSQLPKDRFSAERLKGVDSTLKIQPAELGDSAVYLCASSLDPSTDTQYFGPGTRLTVL.